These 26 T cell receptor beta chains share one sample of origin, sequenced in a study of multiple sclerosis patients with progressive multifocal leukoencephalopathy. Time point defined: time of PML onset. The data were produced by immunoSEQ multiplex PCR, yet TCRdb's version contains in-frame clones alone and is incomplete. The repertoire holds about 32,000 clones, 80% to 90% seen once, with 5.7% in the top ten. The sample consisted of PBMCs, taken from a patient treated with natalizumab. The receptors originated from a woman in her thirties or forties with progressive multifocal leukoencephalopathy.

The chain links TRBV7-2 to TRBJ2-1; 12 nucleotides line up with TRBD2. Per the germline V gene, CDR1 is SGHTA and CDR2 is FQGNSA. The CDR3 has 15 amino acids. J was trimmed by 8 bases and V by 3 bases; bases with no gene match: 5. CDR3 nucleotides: TGTGCCAGCAGCTTCGGACTAGCGGGGAGTTATGAGCAGTTCTTC. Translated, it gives CASSFGLAGSYEQFF.

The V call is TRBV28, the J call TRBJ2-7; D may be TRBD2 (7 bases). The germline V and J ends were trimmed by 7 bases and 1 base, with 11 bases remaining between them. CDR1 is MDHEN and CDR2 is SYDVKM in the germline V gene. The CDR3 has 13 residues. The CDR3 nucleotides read TGTGCCAGCATGGGAGGGGGGTCCTACGAGCAGTACTTC. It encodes CASMGGGSYEQYF.

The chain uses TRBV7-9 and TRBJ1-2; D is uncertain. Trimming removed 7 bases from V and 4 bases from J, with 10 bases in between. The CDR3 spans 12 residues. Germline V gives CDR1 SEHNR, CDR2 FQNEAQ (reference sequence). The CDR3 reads CASTRLGYGYTF. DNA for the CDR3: TGTGCCAGCACCCGGCTAGGCTATGGCTACACCTTC.

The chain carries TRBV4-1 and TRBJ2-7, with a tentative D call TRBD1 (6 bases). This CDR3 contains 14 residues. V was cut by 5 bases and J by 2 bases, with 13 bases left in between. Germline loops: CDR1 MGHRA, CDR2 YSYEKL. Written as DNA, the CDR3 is TGCGCCAGCAGCGAAGCCGGGACAACCTACGAGCAGTACTTC. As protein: CASSEAGTTYEQYF.

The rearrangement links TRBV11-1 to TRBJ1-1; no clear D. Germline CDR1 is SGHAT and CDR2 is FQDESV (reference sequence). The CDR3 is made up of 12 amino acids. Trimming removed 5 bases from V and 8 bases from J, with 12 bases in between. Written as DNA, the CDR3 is TGTGCCAGCAGCCAAGCGACCCGAGAAGCTTTCTTT. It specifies CASSQATREAFF.

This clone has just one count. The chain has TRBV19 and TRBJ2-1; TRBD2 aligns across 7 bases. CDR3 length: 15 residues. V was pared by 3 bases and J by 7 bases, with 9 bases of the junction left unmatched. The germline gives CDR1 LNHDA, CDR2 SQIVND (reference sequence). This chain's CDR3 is CASSIGGGINNEQFF. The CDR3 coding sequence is TGTGCCAGTAGTATCGGCGGGGGTATCAATAATGAGCAGTTCTTC.

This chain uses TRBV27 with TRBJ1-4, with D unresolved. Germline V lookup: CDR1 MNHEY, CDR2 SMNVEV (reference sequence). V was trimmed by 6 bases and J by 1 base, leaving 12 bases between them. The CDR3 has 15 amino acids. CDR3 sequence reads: CASRLLGLTNEKLFF. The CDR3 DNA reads TGTGCCAGCAGGCTTCTCGGGCTAACTAATGAAAAACTGTTTTTT.

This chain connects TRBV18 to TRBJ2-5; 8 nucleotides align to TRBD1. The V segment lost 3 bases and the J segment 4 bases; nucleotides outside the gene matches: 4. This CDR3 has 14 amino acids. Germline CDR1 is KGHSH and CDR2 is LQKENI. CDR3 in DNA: TGTGCCAGCTCACCCCCTGGACAGGGAGAGACCCAGTACTTC. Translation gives CASSPPGQGETQYF. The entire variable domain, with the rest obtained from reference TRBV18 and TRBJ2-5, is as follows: NAGVMQNPRHLVRRRGQEARLRCSPMKGHSHVYWYRQLPEEGLKFMVYLQKENIIDESGMPKERFSAEFPKEGPSILRIQQVVRGDSAAYFCASSPPGQGETQYFGPGTRLLVL.

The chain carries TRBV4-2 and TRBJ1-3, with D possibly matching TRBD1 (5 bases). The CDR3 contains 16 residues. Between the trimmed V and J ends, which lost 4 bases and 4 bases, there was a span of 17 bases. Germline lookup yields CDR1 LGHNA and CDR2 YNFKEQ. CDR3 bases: TGTGCCAGCAGCCCTGGGACTGTCAAGGGGGGAAACACCATATATTTT. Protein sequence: CASSPGTVKGGNTIYF.

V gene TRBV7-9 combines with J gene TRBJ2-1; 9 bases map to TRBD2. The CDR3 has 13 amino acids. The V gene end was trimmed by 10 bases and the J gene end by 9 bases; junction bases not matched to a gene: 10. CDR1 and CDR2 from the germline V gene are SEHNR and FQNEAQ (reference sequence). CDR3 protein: CATLAGGPSEQFF. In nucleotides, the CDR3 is TGTGCCACGCTGGCGGGGGGGCCGTCTGAGCAGTTCTTC.

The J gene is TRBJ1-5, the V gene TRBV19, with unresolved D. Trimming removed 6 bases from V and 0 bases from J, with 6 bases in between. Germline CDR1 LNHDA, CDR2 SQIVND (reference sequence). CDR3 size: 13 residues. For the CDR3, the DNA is TGTGCCAGTAGGCGGATTAGCAATCAGCCCCAGCATTTT. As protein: CASRRISNQPQHF. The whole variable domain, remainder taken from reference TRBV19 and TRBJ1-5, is DGGITQSPKYLFRKEGQNVTLSCEQNLNHDAMYWYRQDPGQGLRLIYYSQIVNDFQKGDIAEGYSVSREKKESFPLTVTSAQKNPTAFYLCASRRISNQPQHFGDGTRLSIL.

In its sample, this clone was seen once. The CDR3 DNA follows: TGTGCCAGCAGTTACGAGGTGAACACTGAAGCTTTCTTT. This encodes CASSYEVNTEAFF. The rearrangement joins TRBV6-5 to TRBJ1-1; D gene unclear. Germline assignment: CDR1 MNHEY and CDR2 SVGAGI. This CDR3 spans 13 amino acids. Trimming cost V 2 bases and J 0 bases, with 4 bases left between them.

The CDR3 sequence is CASSDDRVGYNSPLHF. CDR3 nucleotide sequence: TGTGCCAGCAGTGACGATAGGGTGGGCTATAATTCACCCCTCCACTTT. The rearrangement links TRBV2 to TRBJ1-6; D is undetermined. This CDR3 is built from 16 residues. V dropped 3 bases and J dropped 3 bases, with 12 bases sitting between them. Germline V CDR1 and CDR2: SNHLY, FYNNEI.

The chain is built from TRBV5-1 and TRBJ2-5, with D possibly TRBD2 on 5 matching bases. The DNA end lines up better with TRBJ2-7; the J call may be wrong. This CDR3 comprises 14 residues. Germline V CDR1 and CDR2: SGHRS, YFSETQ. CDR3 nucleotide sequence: TGCGCCAGCAGCTTGGGGCGCGGGCCCTACGAGCAGTACTTC. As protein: CASSLGRGPYEQYF.

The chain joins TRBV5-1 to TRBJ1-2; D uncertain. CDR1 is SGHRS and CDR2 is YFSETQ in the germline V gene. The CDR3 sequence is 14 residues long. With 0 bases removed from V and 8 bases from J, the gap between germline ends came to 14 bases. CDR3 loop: CASSLAGRSEGYTF. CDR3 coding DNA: TGCGCCAGCAGCTTGGCGGGCAGATCGGAAGGCTACACCTTC. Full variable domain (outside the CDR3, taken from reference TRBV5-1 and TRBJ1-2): KAGVTQTPRYLIKTRGQQVTLSCSPISGHRSVSWYQQTPGQGLQFLFEYFSETQRNKGNFPGRFSGRQFSNSRSEMNVSTLELGDSALYLCASSLAGRSEGYTFGSGTRLTVV.

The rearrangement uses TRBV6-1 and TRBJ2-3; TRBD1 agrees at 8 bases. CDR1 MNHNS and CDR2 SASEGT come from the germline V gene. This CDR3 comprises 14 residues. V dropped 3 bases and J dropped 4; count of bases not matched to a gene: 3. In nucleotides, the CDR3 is TGTGCCAGCAGTGACAGGGGGCGCCCAGATACGCAGTATTTT. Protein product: CASSDRGRPDTQYF.

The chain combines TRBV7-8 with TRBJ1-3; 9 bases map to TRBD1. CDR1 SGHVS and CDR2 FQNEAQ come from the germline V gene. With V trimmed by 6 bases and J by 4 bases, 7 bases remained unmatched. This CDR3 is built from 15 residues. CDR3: CASSLDRGKGNTIYF. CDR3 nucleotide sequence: TGTGCCAGCAGTTTGGACAGGGGAAAAGGAAACACCATATATTTT.

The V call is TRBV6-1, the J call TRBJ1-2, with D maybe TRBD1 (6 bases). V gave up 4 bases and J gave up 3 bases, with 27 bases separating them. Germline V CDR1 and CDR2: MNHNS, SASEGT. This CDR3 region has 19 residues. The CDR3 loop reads CASSAYRDPTSKAYYGYTF. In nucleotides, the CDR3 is TGTGCCAGCAGTGCCTACAGGGATCCCACCTCCAAAGCCTACTATGGCTACACCTTC.

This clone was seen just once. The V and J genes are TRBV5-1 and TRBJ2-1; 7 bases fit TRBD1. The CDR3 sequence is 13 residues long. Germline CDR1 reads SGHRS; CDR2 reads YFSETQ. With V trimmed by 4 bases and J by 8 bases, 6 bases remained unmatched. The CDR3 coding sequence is TGCGCCAGCAGCCAGACAGGGTGGGATGAGCAGTTCTTC. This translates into CASSQTGWDEQFF.

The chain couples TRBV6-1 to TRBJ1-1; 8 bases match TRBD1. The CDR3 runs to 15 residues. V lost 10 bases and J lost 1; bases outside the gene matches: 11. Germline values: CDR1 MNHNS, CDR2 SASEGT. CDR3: CATHRGRGKNTEAFF. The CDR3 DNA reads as TGTGCCACCCACAGGGGGAGAGGGAAGAACACTGAAGCTTTCTTT.

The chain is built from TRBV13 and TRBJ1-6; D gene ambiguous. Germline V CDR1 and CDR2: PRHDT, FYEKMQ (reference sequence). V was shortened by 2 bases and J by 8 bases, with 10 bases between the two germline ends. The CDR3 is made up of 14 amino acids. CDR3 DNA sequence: TGTGCCAGCAGCTTAATGTTTGGGGATTCACCCCTCCACTTT. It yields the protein CASSLMFGDSPLHF.

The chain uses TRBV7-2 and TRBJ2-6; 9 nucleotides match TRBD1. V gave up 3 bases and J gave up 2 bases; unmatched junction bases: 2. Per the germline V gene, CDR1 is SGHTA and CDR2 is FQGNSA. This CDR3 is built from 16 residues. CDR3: CASSLTGGTGANVLTF. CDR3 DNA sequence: TGTGCCAGCAGCTTGACAGGGGGGACTGGGGCCAACGTCCTGACTTTC.

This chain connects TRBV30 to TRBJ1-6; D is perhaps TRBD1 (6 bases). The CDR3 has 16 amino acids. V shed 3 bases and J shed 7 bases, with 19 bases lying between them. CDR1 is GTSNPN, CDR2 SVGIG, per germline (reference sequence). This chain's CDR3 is CAWSSGITRGNSPLHF. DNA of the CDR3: TGTGCCTGGAGCTCAGGTATAACCAGGGGAAATTCACCCCTCCACTTT.

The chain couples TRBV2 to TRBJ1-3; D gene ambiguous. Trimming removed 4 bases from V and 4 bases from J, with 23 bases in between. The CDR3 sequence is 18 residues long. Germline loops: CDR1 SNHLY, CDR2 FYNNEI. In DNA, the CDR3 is TGTGCCAGCAGTGTAGTGTCGGGCAAGGGCCGGGTGGGAAACACCATATATTTT. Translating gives CASSVVSGKGRVGNTIYF.

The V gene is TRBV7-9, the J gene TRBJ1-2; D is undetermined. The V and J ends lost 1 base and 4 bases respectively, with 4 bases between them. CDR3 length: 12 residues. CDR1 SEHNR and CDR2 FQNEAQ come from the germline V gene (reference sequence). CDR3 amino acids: CASSLDVYGYTF. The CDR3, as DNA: TGTGCCAGCAGCTTAGACGTCTATGGCTACACCTTC.

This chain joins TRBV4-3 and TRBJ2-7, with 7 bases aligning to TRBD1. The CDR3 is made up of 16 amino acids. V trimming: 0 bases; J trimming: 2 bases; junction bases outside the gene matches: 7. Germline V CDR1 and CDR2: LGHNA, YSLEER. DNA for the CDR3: TGCGCCAGCAGCCAAGATAACAGGGGACGGGCCTACGAGCAGTACTTC. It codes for CASSQDNRGRAYEQYF.